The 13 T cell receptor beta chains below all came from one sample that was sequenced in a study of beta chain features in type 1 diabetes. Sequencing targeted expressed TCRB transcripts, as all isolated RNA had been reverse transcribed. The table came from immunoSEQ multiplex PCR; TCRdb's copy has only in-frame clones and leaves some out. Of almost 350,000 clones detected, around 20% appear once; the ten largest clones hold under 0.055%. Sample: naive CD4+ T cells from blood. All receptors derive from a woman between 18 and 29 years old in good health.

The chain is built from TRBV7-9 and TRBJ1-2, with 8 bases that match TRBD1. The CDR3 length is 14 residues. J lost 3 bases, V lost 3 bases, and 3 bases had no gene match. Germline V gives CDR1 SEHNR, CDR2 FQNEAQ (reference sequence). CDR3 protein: CASSFRGRDYGYTF. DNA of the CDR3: TGTGCCAGCAGCTTCAGGGGGCGAGACTATGGCTACACCTTC.

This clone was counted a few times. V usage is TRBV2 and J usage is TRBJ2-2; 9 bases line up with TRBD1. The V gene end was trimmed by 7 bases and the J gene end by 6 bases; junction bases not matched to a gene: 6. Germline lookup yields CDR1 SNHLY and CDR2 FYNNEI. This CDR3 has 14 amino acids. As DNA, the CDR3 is TGTGCCAGCACCGAAAGGACAGGGGCCGGGGAGCTGTTTTTT. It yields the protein CASTERTGAGELFF.

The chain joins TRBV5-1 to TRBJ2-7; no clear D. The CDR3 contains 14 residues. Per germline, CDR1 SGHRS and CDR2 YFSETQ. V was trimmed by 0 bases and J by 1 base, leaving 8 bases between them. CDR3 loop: CASSLGGVSYEQYF. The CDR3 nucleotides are TGCGCCAGCAGCTTGGGCGGAGTTTCCTACGAGCAGTACTTC.

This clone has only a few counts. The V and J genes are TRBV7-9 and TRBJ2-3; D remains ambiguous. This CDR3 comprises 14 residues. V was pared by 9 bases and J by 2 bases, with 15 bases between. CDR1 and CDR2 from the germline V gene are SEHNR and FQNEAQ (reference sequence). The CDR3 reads CASKPGAYTDTQYF. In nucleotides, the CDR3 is TGTGCCAGTAAACCCGGTGCGTACACAGATACGCAGTATTTT. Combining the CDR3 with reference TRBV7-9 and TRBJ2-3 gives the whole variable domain DTGVSQNPRHKITKRGQNVTFRCDPISEHNRLYWYRQTLGQGPEFLTYFQNEAQLEKSRLLSDRFSAERPKGSFSTLEIQRTEQGDSAMYLCASKPGAYTDTQYFGPGTRLTVL.

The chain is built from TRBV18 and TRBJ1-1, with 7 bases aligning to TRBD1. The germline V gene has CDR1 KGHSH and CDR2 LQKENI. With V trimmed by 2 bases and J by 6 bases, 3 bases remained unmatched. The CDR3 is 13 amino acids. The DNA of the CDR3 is TGTGCCAGCTCACCAACTCAGGGGGCTGAAGCTTTCTTT. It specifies CASSPTQGAEAFF.

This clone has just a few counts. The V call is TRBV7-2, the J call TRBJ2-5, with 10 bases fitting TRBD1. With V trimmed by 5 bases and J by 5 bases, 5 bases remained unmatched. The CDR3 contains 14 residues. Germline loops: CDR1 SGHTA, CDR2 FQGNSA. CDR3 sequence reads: CASSRDRGMETQYF. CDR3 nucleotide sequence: TGTGCCAGCAGCCGGGACAGGGGAATGGAGACCCAGTACTTC.

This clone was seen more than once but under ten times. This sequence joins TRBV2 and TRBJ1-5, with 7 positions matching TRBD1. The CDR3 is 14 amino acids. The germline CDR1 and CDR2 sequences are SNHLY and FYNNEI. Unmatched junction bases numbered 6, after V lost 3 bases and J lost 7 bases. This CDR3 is CASSEEPGGQPQHF. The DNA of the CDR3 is TGTGCCAGCAGTGAGGAACCAGGGGGGCAGCCCCAGCATTTT.

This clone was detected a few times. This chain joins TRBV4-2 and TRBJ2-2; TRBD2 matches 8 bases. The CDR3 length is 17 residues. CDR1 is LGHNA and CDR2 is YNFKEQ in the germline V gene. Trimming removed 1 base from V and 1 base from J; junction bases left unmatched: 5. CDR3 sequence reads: CASSQVTSGRNTGELFF. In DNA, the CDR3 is TGTGCCAGCAGCCAAGTCACTAGCGGTAGGAACACCGGGGAGCTGTTTTTT.

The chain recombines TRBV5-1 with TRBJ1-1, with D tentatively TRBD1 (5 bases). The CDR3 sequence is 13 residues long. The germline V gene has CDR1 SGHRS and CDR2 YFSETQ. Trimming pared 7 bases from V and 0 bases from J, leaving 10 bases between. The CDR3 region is CASSQGLNTEAFF. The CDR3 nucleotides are TGCGCCAGCTCTCAGGGCTTGAACACTGAAGCTTTCTTT.

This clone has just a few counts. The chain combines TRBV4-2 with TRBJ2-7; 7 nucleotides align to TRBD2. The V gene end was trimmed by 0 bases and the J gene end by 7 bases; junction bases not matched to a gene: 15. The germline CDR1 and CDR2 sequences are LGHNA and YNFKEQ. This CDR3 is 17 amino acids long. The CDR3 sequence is CASSQDTAGYSRGEQYF. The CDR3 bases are TGTGCCAGCAGCCAAGATACAGCGGGATATTCGAGGGGAGAGCAGTACTTC.

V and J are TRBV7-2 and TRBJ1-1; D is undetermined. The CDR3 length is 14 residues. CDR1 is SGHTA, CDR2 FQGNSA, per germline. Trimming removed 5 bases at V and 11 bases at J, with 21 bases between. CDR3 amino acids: CASSLQTAYYGAFF. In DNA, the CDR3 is TGTGCCAGCAGCCTCCAGACGGCTTATTACGGGGCTTTCTTT.

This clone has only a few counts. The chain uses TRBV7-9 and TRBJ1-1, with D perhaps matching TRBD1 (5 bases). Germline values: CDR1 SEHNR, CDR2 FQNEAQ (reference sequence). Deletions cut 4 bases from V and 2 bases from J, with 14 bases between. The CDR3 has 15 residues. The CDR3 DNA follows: TGTGCCAGCAGCTCCCTACAGGTACTTAACACTGAAGCTTTCTTT. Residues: CASSSLQVLNTEAFF.

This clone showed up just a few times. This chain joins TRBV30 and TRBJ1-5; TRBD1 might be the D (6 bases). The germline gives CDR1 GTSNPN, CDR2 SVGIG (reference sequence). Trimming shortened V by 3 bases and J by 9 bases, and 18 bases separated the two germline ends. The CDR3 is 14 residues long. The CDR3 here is CAWSEGGEGRPQHF. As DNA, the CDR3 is TGTGCCTGGAGCGAGGGGGGGGAAGGACGGCCCCAGCATTTT.